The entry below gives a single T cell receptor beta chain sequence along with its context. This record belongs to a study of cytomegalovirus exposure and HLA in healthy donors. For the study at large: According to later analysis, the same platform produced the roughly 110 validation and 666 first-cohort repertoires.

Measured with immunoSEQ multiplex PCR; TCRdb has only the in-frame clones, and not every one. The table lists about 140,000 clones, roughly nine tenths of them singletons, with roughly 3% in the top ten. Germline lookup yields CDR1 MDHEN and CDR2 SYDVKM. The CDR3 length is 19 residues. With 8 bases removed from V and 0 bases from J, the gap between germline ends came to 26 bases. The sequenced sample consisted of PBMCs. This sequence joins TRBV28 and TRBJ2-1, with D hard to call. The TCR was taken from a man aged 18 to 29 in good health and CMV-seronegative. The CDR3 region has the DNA TGTGCCAGCTCCCCCATTAATTTGGGCCACATGAGCTCCTACAATGAGCAGTTCTTC. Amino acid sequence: CASSPINLGHMSSYNEQFF.